A single sample gave rise to the 7 T cell receptor beta chains below, sequenced in a study of cytomegalovirus exposure and HLA in healthy donors. Primers: 60 Vbeta forward and 13 Jbeta reverse. Using immunoSEQ multiplex PCR, the repertoire was profiled, and TCRdb retains in-frame clones only, with some absent. The table includes about 130,000 clones, roughly 82% detected once. The specimen was PBMCs. The receptor source for this set is a male donor in good health and CMV-seropositive.

CDR3 nucleotide sequence: TGTGCCAGCCTCAGAGGGGGAAGCACAGATACGCAGTATTTT. Its translation is CASLRGGSTDTQYF. V gene TRBV28 combines with J gene TRBJ2-3; possibly TRBD1 for D (6 bases). The CDR3 contains 14 residues. Trimming removed 8 bases at V and 0 bases at J, with 12 bases between. CDR1 is MDHEN, CDR2 SYDVKM, per germline.

The rearrangement uses TRBV6-5 and TRBJ2-2, with D possibly being TRBD1 (6 bases). This CDR3 is built from 12 residues. Per germline, CDR1 MNHEY and CDR2 SVGAGI. Trimming removed 10 bases at V and 4 bases at J, with 10 bases between. The CDR3 nucleotides read TGTGCCACCCGGGACACCACCGGGGAGCTGTTTTTT. Its protein is CATRDTTGELFF.

The genes are TRBV7-9 and TRBJ2-1, with D tentatively TRBD1 (5 bases). Trimming took off 5 bases at V and 5 bases at J, with 13 bases between the two ends. This CDR3 contains 14 residues. The germline V gene encodes CDR1 SEHNR and CDR2 FQNEAQ (reference sequence). The CDR3 bases are TGTGCCAGCAGCCCGTGGGGCGATAACAATGAGCAGTTCTTC. Its protein is CASSPWGDNNEQFF. Based on the CDR3 plus reference TRBV7-9 and TRBJ2-1, the full variable domain is DTGVSQNPRHKITKRGQNVTFRCDPISEHNRLYWYRQTLGQGPEFLTYFQNEAQLEKSRLLSDRFSAERPKGSFSTLEIQRTEQGDSAMYLCASSPWGDNNEQFFGPGTRLTVL.

There are a few counts of this clone. The chain has TRBV7-9 and TRBJ1-2; 9 bases map to TRBD1. Germline V gene sequence: CDR1 SEHNR, CDR2 FQNEAQ (reference sequence). V shed 5 bases and J 6 bases; nucleotides not matched to a gene: 7. The CDR3 extends over 14 amino acids. CDR3 sequence reads: CASSPGTGSHGYTF. CDR3 DNA: TGTGCCAGCAGCCCCGGGACAGGGTCCCATGGCTACACCTTC.

This clone was recorded once. The rearrangement uses TRBV7-9 and TRBJ2-1; 11 nucleotides agree with TRBD2. CDR3 length: 18 residues. V shed 1 base, J shed 0 bases, and the junction held 5 bases outside the gene matches. From germline, CDR1 is SEHNR and CDR2 FQNEAQ (reference sequence). The DNA for the CDR3 is TGTGCCAGCAGCTTAGTGGGACTAGCGGACCCCTCCTACAATGAGCAGTTCTTC. It codes for CASSLVGLADPSYNEQFF.

The chain is built from TRBV2 and TRBJ2-4; 9 bases align to TRBD1. The length of the CDR3 is 14 residues. Germline loops: CDR1 SNHLY, CDR2 FYNNEI. V was clipped by 6 bases and J by 2 bases; unmatched bases: 2. CDR3 residues: CASRTGGSKNIQYF. DNA for the CDR3: TGTGCCAGCAGGACAGGGGGGTCCAAAAACATTCAGTACTTC.

In regard to this clone: A junction end diverges from the germline sequence, so it may reflect a read error. The V and J genes are TRBV4-2 and TRBJ1-2, with D uncertain. The CDR3 is 15 amino acids. CDR1 is LGHNA and CDR2 is YNFKEQ in the germline V gene. In DNA, the CDR3 is TGTGCCAGTAGCCAAGGACTAGGGAGCATAGACGGCTACACCTTC. It is translated as CASSQGLGSIDGYTF.